The entry below gives a single T cell receptor beta chain sequence along with its context. Methods used by the authors: Estimation of nucleated cell counts relied on the amplification of reference gene primers. This table comes from immunoSEQ multiplex PCR, and its TCRdb copy is limited to in-frame clones, with some not included. V and J calls plus clone size are reproduced from that table; the DNA served to infer D and trimming. The table lists 200,000 to 250,000 clones, approximately 90% of them singletons, with approximately 2.5% in the top ten. Enrollment of patients from Seattle took place during active infection, with longitudinal follow-up. These data belong to a study of blood T cell repertoires in COVID-19. Across the whole study: Samples of COVID-19 (acute and convalescent) were obtained from the United States, Italy and Spain. PBMCs, B-cell-depleted T cells, or T cells provided the cDNA or gDNA that made up the material.

The sequence derives from a man between 25 and 39 years old with COVID-19, enrolled during active disease. What was sequenced was peripheral blood.

The CDR3 nucleotides read TGCGCCAGCAGCAACCCTATGGACAGGGGGCAATACAATGAGCAGTTCTTC. Translating gives CASSNPMDRGQYNEQFF. V is TRBV4-1 and J is TRBJ2-1, with 11 positions matching TRBD1. V lost 5 bases to trimming and J lost 4 bases; unmatched junction nucleotides: 10. The CDR3 is 17 amino acids. The germline V gene has CDR1 MGHRA and CDR2 YSYEKL.